This entry is about one TCR beta chain. These data belong to a study of blood T cell repertoires in COVID-19. On the study more broadly: The United States, Italy and Spain were the sources of the acute and convalescent COVID-19 samples. T cells, B-cell-depleted T cells, or PBMCs provided the cDNA or gDNA that served as material.

As processed by the authors: Researchers report that nucleated cell counts were estimated from reference gene primer amplification. Assay: immunoSEQ multiplex PCR; the TCRdb copy retains only in-frame clones and omits some. That table supplies the V and J calls and clone size; D and trimming were determined from the DNA. The table records about 230,000 clones, roughly 81% of them present only once. The TCR was taken from a man aged 35 to 55 with acute or convalescent COVID-19. The sequenced material came from peripheral blood.

This CDR3 reads CASRGQGASRETQYF. The CDR3 DNA reads TGTGCCAGCAGAGGACAGGGGGCCTCTAGGGAGACCCAGTACTTC. The chain uses TRBV2 and TRBJ2-5; TRBD1 matches at 11 bases. CDR1 SNHLY and CDR2 FYNNEI come from the germline V gene. This CDR3 is built from 15 residues. Unmatched junction bases numbered 8, after V lost 6 bases and J lost 5 bases.